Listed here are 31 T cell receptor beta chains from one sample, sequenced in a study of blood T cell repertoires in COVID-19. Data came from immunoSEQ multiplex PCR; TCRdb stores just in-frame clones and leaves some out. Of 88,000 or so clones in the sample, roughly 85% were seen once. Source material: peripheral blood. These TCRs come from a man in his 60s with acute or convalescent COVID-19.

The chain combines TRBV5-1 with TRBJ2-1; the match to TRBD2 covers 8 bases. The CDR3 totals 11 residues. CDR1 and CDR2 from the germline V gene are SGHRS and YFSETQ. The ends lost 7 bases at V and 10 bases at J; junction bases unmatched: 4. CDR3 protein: CASREGVEQFF. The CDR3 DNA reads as TGCGCCAGCCGGGAGGGGGTCGAGCAGTTCTTC.

CDR3 region: CASRVAGGRTDTQYF. CDR3 coding DNA: TGTGCCAGCAGAGTAGCGGGGGGGCGCACAGATACGCAGTATTTT. The gene calls are TRBV5-4 and TRBJ2-3; 11 nucleotides match TRBD2. The CDR3 contains 15 residues. The germline gives CDR1 SGHNT, CDR2 YYREEE (reference sequence). J was trimmed by 1 base and V by 5 bases; bases with no gene match: 3.

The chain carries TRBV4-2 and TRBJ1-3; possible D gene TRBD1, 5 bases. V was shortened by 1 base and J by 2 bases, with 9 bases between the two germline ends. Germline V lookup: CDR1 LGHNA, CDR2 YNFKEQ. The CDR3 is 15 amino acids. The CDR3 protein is CASSQVTGAGNTIYF. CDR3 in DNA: TGTGCCAGCAGCCAAGTTACGGGGGCTGGAAACACCATATATTTT.

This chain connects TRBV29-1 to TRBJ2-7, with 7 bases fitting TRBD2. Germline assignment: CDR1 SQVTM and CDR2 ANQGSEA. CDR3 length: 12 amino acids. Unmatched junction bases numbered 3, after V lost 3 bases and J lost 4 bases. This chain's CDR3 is CSVELAGYEQYF. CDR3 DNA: TGCAGCGTTGAGTTAGCGGGTTACGAGCAGTACTTC.

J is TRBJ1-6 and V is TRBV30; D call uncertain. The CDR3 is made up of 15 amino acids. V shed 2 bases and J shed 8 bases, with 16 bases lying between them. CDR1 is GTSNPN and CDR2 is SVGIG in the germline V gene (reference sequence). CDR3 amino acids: CAWSPSVAADSPLHF. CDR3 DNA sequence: TGTGCCTGGAGTCCCTCCGTGGCAGCGGATTCACCCCTCCACTTT.

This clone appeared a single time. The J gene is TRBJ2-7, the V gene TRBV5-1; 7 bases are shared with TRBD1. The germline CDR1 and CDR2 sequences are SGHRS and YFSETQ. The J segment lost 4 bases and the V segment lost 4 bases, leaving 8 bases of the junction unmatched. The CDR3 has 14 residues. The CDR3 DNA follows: TGCGCCAGCAGCGAGAGTGGACAGGATTACGAGCAGTACTTC. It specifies CASSESGQDYEQYF. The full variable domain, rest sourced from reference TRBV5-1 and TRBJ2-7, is KAGVTQTPRYLIKTRGQQVTLSCSPISGHRSVSWYQQTPGQGLQFLFEYFSETQRNKGNFPGRFSGRQFSNSRSEMNVSTLELGDSALYLCASSESGQDYEQYFGPGTRLTVT.

The CDR3 region has the DNA TGTGCCAGCAGCTTCGCAGGGGCCCATCAGCCCCAGCATTTT. Its translation is CASSFAGAHQPQHF. V is TRBV7-9 and J is TRBJ1-5; D is perhaps TRBD1 (6 bases). CDR1 SEHNR and CDR2 FQNEAQ come from the germline V gene (reference sequence). V lost 3 bases to trimming and J lost 5 bases, with 11 bases between them. There are 14 residues in the CDR3.

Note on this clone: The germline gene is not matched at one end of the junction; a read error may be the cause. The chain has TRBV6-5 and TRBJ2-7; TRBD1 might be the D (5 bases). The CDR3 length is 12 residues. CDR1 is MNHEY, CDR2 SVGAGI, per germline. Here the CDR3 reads CASIYHRGEQYF. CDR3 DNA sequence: TGTGCCAGCATTTACCATAGGGGCGAGCAGTACTTC.

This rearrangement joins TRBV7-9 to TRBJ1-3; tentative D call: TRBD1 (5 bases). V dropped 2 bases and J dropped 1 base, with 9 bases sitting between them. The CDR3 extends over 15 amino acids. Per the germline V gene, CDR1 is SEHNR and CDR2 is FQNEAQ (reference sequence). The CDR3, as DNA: TGTGCCAGCAGCTTAAAAAGACAGTCTGGAAACACCATATATTTT. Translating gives CASSLKRQSGNTIYF.

Written as DNA, the CDR3 is TGTGCCAGCAGCGTCAGGACAGCCTGGGGCGAGCAGTACTTC. Translating it yields CASSVRTAWGEQYF. V and J are TRBV7-2 and TRBJ2-7, with D perhaps matching TRBD1 (6 bases). CDR3 length: 14 amino acids. The germline V gene has CDR1 SGHTA and CDR2 FQGNSA. V was clipped by 5 bases and J by 6 bases, with 17 bases between them.

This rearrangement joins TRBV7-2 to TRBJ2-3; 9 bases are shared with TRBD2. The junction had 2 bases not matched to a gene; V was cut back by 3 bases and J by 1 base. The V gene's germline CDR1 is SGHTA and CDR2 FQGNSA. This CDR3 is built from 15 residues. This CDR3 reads CASSLRTSGTDTQYF. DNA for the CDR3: TGTGCCAGCAGCTTGAGGACTAGCGGCACAGATACGCAGTATTTT.

CDR3 sequence: CSVEGGARPPIETQYF. The DNA for the CDR3 is TGCAGCGTTGAAGGGGGAGCCCGCCCACCAATAGAGACCCAGTACTTC. This rearrangement joins TRBV29-1 to TRBJ2-5; possibly TRBD2 for D (5 bases). Germline V gene lookup returns CDR1 SQVTM and CDR2 ANQGSEA. The CDR3 extends over 16 amino acids. V was trimmed by 1 base and J by 4 bases, leaving 19 bases between them.

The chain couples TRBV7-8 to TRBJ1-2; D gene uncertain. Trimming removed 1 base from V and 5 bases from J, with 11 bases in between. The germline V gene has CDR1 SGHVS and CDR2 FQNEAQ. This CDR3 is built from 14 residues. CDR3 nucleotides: TGTGCCAGCAGCTTAGGGACCGCGGGGTATGGCTACACCTTC. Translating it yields CASSLGTAGYGYTF. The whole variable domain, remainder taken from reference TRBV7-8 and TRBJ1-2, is GAGVSQSPRYKVAKRGQDVALRCDPISGHVSLFWYQQALGQGPEFLTYFQNEAQLDKSGLPSDRFFAERPEGSVSTLKIQRTQQEDSAVYLCASSLGTAGYGYTFGSGTRLTVV.

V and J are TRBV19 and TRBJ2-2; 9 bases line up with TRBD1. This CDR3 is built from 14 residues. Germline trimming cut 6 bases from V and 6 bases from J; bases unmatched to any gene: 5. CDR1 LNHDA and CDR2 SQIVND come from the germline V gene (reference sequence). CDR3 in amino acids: CASRRTGVAGELFF. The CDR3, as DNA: TGTGCCAGTAGGCGGACAGGGGTGGCCGGGGAGCTGTTTTTT.

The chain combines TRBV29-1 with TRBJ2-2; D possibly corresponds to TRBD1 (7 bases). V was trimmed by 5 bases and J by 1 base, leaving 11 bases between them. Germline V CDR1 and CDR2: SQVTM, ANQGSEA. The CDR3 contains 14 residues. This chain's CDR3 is CSVPRGVNTGELFF. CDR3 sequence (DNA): TGCAGCGTTCCCAGGGGGGTGAACACCGGGGAGCTGTTTTTT.

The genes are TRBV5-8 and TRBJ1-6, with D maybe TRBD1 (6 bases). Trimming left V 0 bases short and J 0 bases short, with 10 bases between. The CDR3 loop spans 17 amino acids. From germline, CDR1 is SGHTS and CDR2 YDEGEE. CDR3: CASSLGQGSSYNSPLHF. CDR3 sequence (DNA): TGTGCCAGCAGCTTGGGGCAGGGGAGCTCCTATAATTCACCCCTCCACTTT.

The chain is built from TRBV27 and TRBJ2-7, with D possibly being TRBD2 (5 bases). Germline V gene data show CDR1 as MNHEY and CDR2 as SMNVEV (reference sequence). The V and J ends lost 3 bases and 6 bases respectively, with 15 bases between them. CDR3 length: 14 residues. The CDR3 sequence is CASSFWDKGAEQYF. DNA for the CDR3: TGTGCCAGCAGTTTTTGGGATAAGGGAGCCGAGCAGTACTTC.

In DNA, the CDR3 is TGTGCTAGCGGGTCGGGACAGGGAAATAAAGAGACCCAGTACTTC. This translates into CASGSGQGNKETQYF. The V call is TRBV7-7, the J call TRBJ2-5, with 9 positions matching TRBD1. The CDR3 totals 15 residues. In germline, CDR1 is SSHAT, CDR2 FNYEAQ (reference sequence).

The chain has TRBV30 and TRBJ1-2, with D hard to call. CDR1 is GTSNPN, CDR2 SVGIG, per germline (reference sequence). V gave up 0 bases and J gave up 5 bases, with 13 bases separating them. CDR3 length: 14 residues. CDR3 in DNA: TGTGCCTGGAGTGTAGGGTGGGGAGATTATGGCTACACCTTC. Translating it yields CAWSVGWGDYGYTF. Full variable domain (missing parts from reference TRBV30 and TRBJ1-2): SQTIHQWPATLVQPVGSPLSLECTVEGTSNPNLYWYRQAAGRGLQLLFYSVGIGQISSEVPQNLSASRPQDRQFILSSKKLLLSDSGFYLCAWSVGWGDYGYTFGSGTRLTVV.

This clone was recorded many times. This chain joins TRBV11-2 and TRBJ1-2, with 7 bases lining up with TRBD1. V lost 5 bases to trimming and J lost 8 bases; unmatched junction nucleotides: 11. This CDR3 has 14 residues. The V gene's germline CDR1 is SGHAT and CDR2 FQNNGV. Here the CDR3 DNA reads TGTGCCAGCAGCATAACAGGGGCTTCGGGGGGCTACACCTTC. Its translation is CASSITGASGGYTF.

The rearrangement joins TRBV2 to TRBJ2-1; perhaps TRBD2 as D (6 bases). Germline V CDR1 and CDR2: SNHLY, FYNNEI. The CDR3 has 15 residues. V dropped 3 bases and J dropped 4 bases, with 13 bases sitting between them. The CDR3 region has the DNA TGTGCCAGCAGTGAGGTGGGGACTCAGTACAATGAGCAGTTCTTC. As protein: CASSEVGTQYNEQFF. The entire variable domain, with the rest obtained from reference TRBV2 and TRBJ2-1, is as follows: EPEVTQTPSHQVTQMGQEVILRCVPISNHLYFYWYRQILGQKVEFLVSFYNNEISEKSEIFDDQFSVERPDGSNFTLKIRSTKLEDSAMYFCASSEVGTQYNEQFFGPGTRLTVL.

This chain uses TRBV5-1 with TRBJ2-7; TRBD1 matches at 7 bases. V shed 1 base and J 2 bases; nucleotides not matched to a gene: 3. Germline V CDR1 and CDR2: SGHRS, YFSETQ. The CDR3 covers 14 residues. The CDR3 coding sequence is TGCGCCAGCAGCTTGTTAGGGGGCACCTACGAGCAGTACTTC. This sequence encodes CASSLLGGTYEQYF.

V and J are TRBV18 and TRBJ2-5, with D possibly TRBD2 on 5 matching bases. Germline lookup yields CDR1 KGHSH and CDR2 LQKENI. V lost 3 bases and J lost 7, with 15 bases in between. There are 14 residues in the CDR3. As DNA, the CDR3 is TGTGCCAGCTCACCGCTCTTGCCTCGGGGGACCCAGTACTTC. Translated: CASSPLLPRGTQYF.

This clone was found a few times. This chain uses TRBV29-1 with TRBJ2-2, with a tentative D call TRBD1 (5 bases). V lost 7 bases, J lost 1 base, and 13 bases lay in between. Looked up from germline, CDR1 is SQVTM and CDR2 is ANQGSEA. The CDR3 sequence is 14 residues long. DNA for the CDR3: TGCAGCGCCCGAACCCAGGGGAACACCGGGGAGCTGTTTTTT. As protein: CSARTQGNTGELFF.

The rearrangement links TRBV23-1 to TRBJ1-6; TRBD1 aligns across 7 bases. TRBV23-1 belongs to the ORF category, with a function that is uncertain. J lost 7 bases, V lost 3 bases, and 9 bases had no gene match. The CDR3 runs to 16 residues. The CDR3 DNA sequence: TGCGCCAGCAGTCATTCAGACAGGGTCGGAAATTCACCCCTCCACTTT. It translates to CASSHSDRVGNSPLHF.

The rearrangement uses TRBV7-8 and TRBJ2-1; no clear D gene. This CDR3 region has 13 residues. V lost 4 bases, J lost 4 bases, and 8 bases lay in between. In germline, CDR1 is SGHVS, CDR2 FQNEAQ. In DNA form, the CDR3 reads TGTGCCAGCAGCTATCGGTTATACAATGAGCAGTTCTTC. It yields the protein CASSYRLYNEQFF.

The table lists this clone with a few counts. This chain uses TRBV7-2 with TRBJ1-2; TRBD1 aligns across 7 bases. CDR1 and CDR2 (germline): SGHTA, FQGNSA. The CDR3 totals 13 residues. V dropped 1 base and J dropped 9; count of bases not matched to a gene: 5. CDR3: CASSLDRGFSYTF. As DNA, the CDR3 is TGTGCCAGCAGCTTAGACAGGGGTTTTAGCTACACCTTC.

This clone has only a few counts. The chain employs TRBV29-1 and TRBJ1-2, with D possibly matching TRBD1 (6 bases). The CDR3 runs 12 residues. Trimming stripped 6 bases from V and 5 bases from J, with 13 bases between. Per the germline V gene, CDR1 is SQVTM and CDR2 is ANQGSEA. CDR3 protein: CSVDTGPYGYTF. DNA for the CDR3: TGCAGCGTCGATACAGGGCCTTATGGCTACACCTTC.

CDR3 sequence (DNA): TGTGCCAGCAGCCCGGCGGGGAGGACGGGGGAAAAACTGTTTTTT. Protein product: CASSPAGRTGEKLFF. The V gene is TRBV7-8, the J gene TRBJ1-4; D unclear. Germline CDR1 and CDR2: SGHVS and FQNEAQ. Trimming cost V 5 bases and J 8 bases, with 18 bases left between them. The CDR3 has 15 residues.

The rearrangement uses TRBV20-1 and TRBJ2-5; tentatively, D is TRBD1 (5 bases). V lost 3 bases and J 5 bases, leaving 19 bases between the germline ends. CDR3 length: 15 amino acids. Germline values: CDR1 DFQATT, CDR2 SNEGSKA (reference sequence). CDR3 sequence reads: CSASLISGAGETQYF. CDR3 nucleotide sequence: TGCAGTGCTAGTCTTATATCTGGGGCCGGCGAGACCCAGTACTTC.

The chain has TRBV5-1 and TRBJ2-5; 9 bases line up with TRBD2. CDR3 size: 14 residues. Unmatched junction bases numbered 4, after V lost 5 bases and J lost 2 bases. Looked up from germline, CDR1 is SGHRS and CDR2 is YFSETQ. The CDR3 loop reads CASRETSGQETQYF. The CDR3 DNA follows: TGCGCCAGCAGGGAGACTAGCGGTCAAGAGACCCAGTACTTC.